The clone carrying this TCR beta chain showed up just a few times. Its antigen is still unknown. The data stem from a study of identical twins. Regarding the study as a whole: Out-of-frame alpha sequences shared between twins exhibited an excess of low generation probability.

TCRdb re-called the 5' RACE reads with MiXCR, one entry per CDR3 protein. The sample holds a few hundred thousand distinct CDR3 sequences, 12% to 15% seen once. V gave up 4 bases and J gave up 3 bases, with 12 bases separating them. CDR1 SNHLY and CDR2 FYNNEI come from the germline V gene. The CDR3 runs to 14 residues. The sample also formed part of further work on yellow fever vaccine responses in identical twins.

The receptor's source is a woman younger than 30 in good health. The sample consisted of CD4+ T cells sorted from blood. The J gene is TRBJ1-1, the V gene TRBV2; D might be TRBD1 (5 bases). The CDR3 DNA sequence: TGTGCCAGCAGTGTGTGGGGAGGGGACACTGAAGCTTTCTTT. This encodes CASSVWGGDTEAFF.